Presented here are 25 T cell receptor beta chains from one specimen sequenced in a study of blood T cell repertoires in COVID-19. The repertoire was sequenced with immunoSEQ multiplex PCR; TCRdb's copy has only in-frame clones and lacks some. The sample lists roughly 200,000 clones, approximately 86% occurring once. Specimen: peripheral blood. All receptors derive from a man between 60 and 75 years old with acute or convalescent COVID-19.

The rearrangement uses TRBV11-2 and TRBJ1-2, with a tentative D call TRBD1 (5 bases). The length of the CDR3 is 14 residues. Trimming removed 5 bases from V and 8 bases from J, with 18 bases in between. Germline V gene data show CDR1 as SGHAT and CDR2 as FQNNGV. CDR3: CASSLTAGYGGYTF. CDR3 nucleotides: TGTGCCAGCAGCCTAACCGCAGGGTATGGGGGCTACACCTTC.

The rearrangement links TRBV6-6 to TRBJ2-5, with 8 bases that match TRBD2. The CDR3 loop spans 16 amino acids. Germline values: CDR1 MNHNY, CDR2 SVGAGI (reference sequence). The V and J ends lost 0 bases and 6 bases, in that order; junction bases with no gene match: 9. CDR3 bases: TGTGCCAGCAGTTACTCCGCCGGGGGGGCCCCGAAGACCCAGTACTTC. The encoded protein is CASSYSAGGAPKTQYF.

In this sample, this clone turned up once. This sequence joins TRBV18 and TRBJ1-1; D perhaps matches TRBD1 (6 bases). V was trimmed by 4 bases and J by 6 bases, leaving 12 bases between them. The CDR3 loop spans 13 amino acids. From germline, CDR1 is KGHSH and CDR2 LQKENI. CDR3 nucleotide sequence: TGTGCCAGCTCACTAAACAGGGATCCTGAAGCTTTCTTT. This codes for CASSLNRDPEAFF.

V gene TRBV6-5 combines with J gene TRBJ1-4; D perhaps matches TRBD1 (6 bases). V lost 6 bases to trimming and J lost 0 bases, with 8 bases between them. The germline V gene encodes CDR1 MNHEY and CDR2 SVGAGI. The CDR3 covers 14 residues. The CDR3, as DNA: TGTGCCAGCAGGAGGACAGCAACTAATGAAAAACTGTTTTTT. Its translation: CASRRTATNEKLFF.

The chain uses TRBV10-3 and TRBJ1-6; no clear D. Germline V lookup: CDR1 ENHRY, CDR2 SYGVKD. The V gene lost 7 bases and the J gene lost 2 bases, with 12 bases spanning the gap. The length of the CDR3 is 15 residues. The CDR3 DNA reads TGTGCCATCACAGAGGCGAGGACCTATAATTCACCCCTCCACTTT. Translation gives CAITEARTYNSPLHF.

The chain links TRBV23-1 to TRBJ2-1, with D possibly being TRBD1 (6 bases). TRBV23-1 is recorded as an ORF, its role being uncertain. The CDR3 runs to 18 residues. V was clipped by 3 bases and J by 3 bases, with 21 bases between them. The CDR3 nucleotides read TGCGCCAGCAGTCAGCCTTTTATCACGGACAGTGACTACAATGAGCAGTTCTTC. Protein: CASSQPFITDSDYNEQFF.

The chain uses TRBV9 and TRBJ1-1; possibly TRBD1 for D (6 bases). The germline gives CDR1 SGDLS, CDR2 YYNGEE. This CDR3 region has 14 residues. Trimming took 2 bases from V and 1 from J, leaving 9 bases between them. CDR3 residues: CASSVGTSNTEAFF. The DNA for the CDR3 is TGTGCCAGCAGCGTGGGGACATCGAACACTGAAGCTTTCTTT.

V is TRBV28 and J is TRBJ2-1; maybe TRBD1 (6 bases). The V gene's germline CDR1 is MDHEN and CDR2 SYDVKM. This CDR3 has 15 residues. V gave up 2 bases and J gave up 3 bases, with 11 bases separating them. This CDR3 reads CASSLGGQNYNEQFF. The CDR3 DNA follows: TGTGCCAGCAGTTTAGGGGGCCAAAACTACAATGAGCAGTTCTTC.

The chain links TRBV19 to TRBJ2-3; D possibly corresponds to TRBD1 (6 bases). V was cut by 5 bases and J by 4 bases, with 10 bases left in between. Per the germline V gene, CDR1 is LNHDA and CDR2 is SQIVND (reference sequence). The CDR3 spans 13 residues. CDR3 bases: TGTGCCAGTAGTCGCCAGGGGCCAGATACGCAGTATTTT. It specifies CASSRQGPDTQYF.

Turning to this clone: The sample holds other DNA sequences that translate to the same CDR3. The rearrangement links TRBV5-4 to TRBJ1-3, with 10 positions matching TRBD1. This CDR3 spans 16 amino acids. V lost 0 bases and J lost 2; bases outside the gene matches: 2. Germline CDR1 SGHNT, CDR2 YYREEE (reference sequence). CDR3 in DNA: TGTGCCAGCAGCTTGGGACAGGGGGCCGCTGGAAACACCATATATTTT. Translating gives CASSLGQGAAGNTIYF.

The V and J genes are TRBV6-5 and TRBJ1-1; D unclear. Trimming cost V 2 bases and J 0 bases, with 10 bases left between them. This CDR3 spans 15 amino acids. Germline CDR1 and CDR2: MNHEY and SVGAGI. Here the CDR3 reads CASSYEGPLNTEAFF. The CDR3 DNA reads as TGTGCCAGCAGTTACGAGGGCCCGTTGAACACTGAAGCTTTCTTT.

The CDR3 coding sequence is TGTGCCAGCAGCCAGACGGGACAGGGAAATTCACCCCTCCACTTT. Its translation: CASSQTGQGNSPLHF. This chain joins TRBV6-5 and TRBJ1-6, with TRBD1 identical over 9 bases. The CDR3 consists of 15 residues. Germline V CDR1 and CDR2: MNHEY, SVGAGI. The ends lost 6 bases at V and 7 bases at J; junction bases unmatched: 7.

The rearrangement links TRBV2 to TRBJ2-1, with 12 bases fitting TRBD2. After removal of 6 bases from V and 3 bases from J, the junction contained 3 bases not matched to a gene. The CDR3 length is 15 residues. Per the germline V gene, CDR1 is SNHLY and CDR2 is FYNNEI. The CDR3 protein is CASRELAGGYNEQFF. The CDR3 nucleotides are TGTGCCAGCAGGGAACTAGCGGGGGGCTACAATGAGCAGTTCTTC.

The chain uses TRBV7-2 and TRBJ2-4; D gene unclear. The germline V gene encodes CDR1 SGHTA and CDR2 FQGNSA. Deletions cut 5 bases from V and 4 bases from J, with 9 bases between. This CDR3 is 13 amino acids long. CDR3 sequence: CASSTVPKNIQYF. The CDR3 region has the DNA TGTGCCAGCAGCACTGTCCCTAAAAACATTCAGTACTTC.

This sequence joins TRBV5-4 and TRBJ1-5; 7 bases are a match to TRBD1. The CDR3 is made up of 15 amino acids. Trimming cost V 0 bases and J 5 bases; bases outside gene matches: 5. The V gene's germline CDR1 is SGHNT and CDR2 YYREEE (reference sequence). In nucleotides, the CDR3 is TGTGCCAGCAGCTTGGAACAGGGGCTCGATCAGCCCCAGCATTTT. Its protein is CASSLEQGLDQPQHF.

The V and J genes are TRBV28 and TRBJ1-2, with a tentative D call TRBD1 (5 bases). Germline V gives CDR1 MDHEN, CDR2 SYDVKM. This CDR3 region has 16 residues. V lost 4 bases to trimming and J lost 0 bases, with 15 bases between them. CDR3 region: CASSSQRGGSNYGYTF. Here the CDR3 DNA reads TGTGCCAGCAGTTCCCAGCGGGGCGGATCTAACTATGGCTACACCTTC.

The rearrangement uses TRBV11-2 and TRBJ2-7; D remains unclear. From germline, CDR1 is SGHAT and CDR2 FQNNGV. The V and J ends lost 7 bases and 0 bases respectively, with 16 bases between them. There are 15 residues in the CDR3. The CDR3 nucleotides read TGTGCCAGCACCTCCGATCGTAGTCTCTCCTACGAGCAGTACTTC. Its translation: CASTSDRSLSYEQYF.

The table lists this clone with a count of one. J is TRBJ1-3 and V is TRBV7-2, with D uncertain. The CDR3 runs to 13 residues. CDR1 SGHTA and CDR2 FQGNSA come from the germline V gene. The germline V and J ends were trimmed by 4 bases and 3 bases, with 7 bases remaining between them. The CDR3 loop reads CASSSPGGNTIYF. The CDR3 bases are TGTGCCAGCAGCTCCCCAGGTGGAAACACCATATATTTT.

The chain is built from TRBV18 and TRBJ1-3; TRBD1 matches 9 bases. The ends lost 0 bases at V and 0 bases at J; junction bases unmatched: 6. The CDR3 loop spans 18 amino acids. CDR1 and CDR2 (germline): KGHSH, LQKENI. The DNA of the CDR3 is TGTGCCAGCTCACCACCTGGTTGGACAGGGGACTCTGGAAACACCATATATTTT. It specifies CASSPPGWTGDSGNTIYF.

This clone has just a few counts. The gene calls are TRBV7-8 and TRBJ1-4; D is uncertain. Germline CDR1 is SGHVS and CDR2 is FQNEAQ. Trimming pared 5 bases from V and 8 bases from J, leaving 12 bases between. The CDR3 covers 13 residues. The CDR3 nucleotides are TGTGCCAGCAGCCCTGGGCCCTACGAAAAACTGTTTTTT. Translated: CASSPGPYEKLFF.

The chain recombines TRBV19 with TRBJ2-7; 7 nucleotides align to TRBD1. Germline V gene data show CDR1 as LNHDA and CDR2 as SQIVND (reference sequence). The CDR3 is made up of 15 amino acids. V was pared by 1 base and J by 2 bases, with 5 bases of the junction left unmatched. DNA of the CDR3: TGTGCCAGTAGTATAGCAGGCAGGGGGACCTACGAGCAGTACTTC. It translates to CASSIAGRGTYEQYF. The full variable domain, its missing parts supplied by reference TRBV19 and TRBJ2-7, is DGGITQSPKYLFRKEGQNVTLSCEQNLNHDAMYWYRQDPGQGLRLIYYSQIVNDFQKGDIAEGYSVSREKKESFPLTVTSAQKNPTAFYLCASSIAGRGTYEQYFGPGTRLTVT.

The V gene is TRBV9, the J gene TRBJ2-3; perhaps TRBD2 as D (6 bases). Trimming pared 4 bases from V and 2 bases from J, leaving 14 bases between. This CDR3 has 15 residues. Per the germline V gene, CDR1 is SGDLS and CDR2 is YYNGEE. Here the CDR3 DNA reads TGTGCCAGCAGCCCCTCAGGCGGGGACACAGATACGCAGTATTTT. Protein: CASSPSGGDTDTQYF.

V usage is TRBV7-9 and J usage is TRBJ2-3, with a weak D call TRBD1 (6 bases). This CDR3 contains 15 residues. The V gene lost 0 bases and the J gene lost 2 bases, with 9 bases spanning the gap. The germline CDR1 and CDR2 sequences are SEHNR and FQNEAQ (reference sequence). The DNA of the CDR3 is TGTGCCAGCAGCTTAGCTGGGACACCCACAGATACGCAGTATTTT. This sequence encodes CASSLAGTPTDTQYF. The entire variable domain, with the rest obtained from reference TRBV7-9 and TRBJ2-3, is as follows: DTGVSQNPRHKITKRGQNVTFRCDPISEHNRLYWYRQTLGQGPEFLTYFQNEAQLEKSRLLSDRFSAERPKGSFSTLEIQRTEQGDSAMYLCASSLAGTPTDTQYFGPGTRLTVL.

The V call is TRBV29-1, the J call TRBJ1-1; 8 bases are shared with TRBD1. Trimming cost V 7 bases and J 0 bases; bases outside gene matches: 7. CDR3 length equals 14 residues. Per the germline V gene, CDR1 is SQVTM and CDR2 is ANQGSEA. The DNA of the CDR3 is TGCAGCGCTGGGGCAGGGGGCCTGAACACTGAAGCTTTCTTT. It translates to CSAGAGGLNTEAFF.

The rearrangement uses TRBV12-3 or TRBV12-4 and TRBJ1-1; possible D gene TRBD1, 6 bases. With 6 bases removed from V and 6 bases from J, the gap between germline ends came to 11 bases. The CDR3 sequence is 12 residues long. The CDR3 protein is CASSQGIPEAFF. CDR3 sequence (DNA): TGTGCCAGCAGCCAGGGGATTCCTGAAGCTTTCTTT.